This T cell receptor beta chain was identified in a study of radiation and T cells in renal cell carcinoma. Whole-study results and caveats: In blood, top tumor clones expanded by 2 weeks, shrinking by 4. Pretreatment tumor biopsies were lacking, so baseline clonotypes are unknown.

The time point: blood 4 weeks post-SBRT, at nephrectomy. As to treatment: 15 Gy SBRT to primary tumor, nephrectomy 4 weeks later. Clear cell pathology was present in this patient's renal cell carcinoma. Concerning this clone itself: Its antigen is unknown.

Only in-frame clones appear in the TCRdb table, and some are missing; sequencing was by immunoSEQ multiplex PCR. The sample yields roughly 170,000 clones, about nine tenths seen once. Germline CDR1 and CDR2: MNHEY and SMNVEV (reference sequence). With 3 bases removed from V and 8 bases from J, the gap between germline ends came to 13 bases. The CDR3 is 13 residues long. The sample here was blood, taken from a patient whose treatment included radiotherapy and nephrectomy. This clonotype was obtained from a woman aged 45-65 years with renal cell carcinoma. V gene TRBV27 combines with J gene TRBJ1-2; D perhaps matches TRBD1 (5 bases). The CDR3 bases are TGTGCCAGCAGTTTCGCAGGGATCGGGGGCTACACCTTC. Translation gives CASSFAGIGGYTF.